The 28 T cell receptor beta chains listed next were all sequenced from one sample in a study of cytomegalovirus exposure and HLA in healthy donors. 60 Vbeta and 13 Jbeta primers were used in PCR. Only in-frame clones appear in the TCRdb table, and some are missing; sequencing was by immunoSEQ multiplex PCR. This sample carries 140,000 or so clones, with 0.8% to 1% going to the ten biggest clones. Sequencing input: PBMCs. The receptors come from a male donor in good health and CMV-seronegative.

This rearrangement joins TRBV30 to TRBJ2-7, with D possibly TRBD2 on 6 matching bases. Looked up from germline, CDR1 is GTSNPN and CDR2 is SVGIG (reference sequence). The V end lost 7 bases, the J end lost 0 bases, and 22 bases lay between the germline ends. The length of the CDR3 is 16 residues. The CDR3: CASPHNWRESSYEQYF. The CDR3 DNA follows: TGTGCCTCCCCGCACAACTGGCGGGAAAGCTCCTACGAGCAGTACTTC.

The V call is TRBV30, the J call TRBJ2-5; TRBD2 might be the D (7 bases). The J call could be wrong; TRBJ2-7 is a better fit for the DNA end. Germline lookup yields CDR1 GTSNPN and CDR2 SVGIG (reference sequence). The CDR3 loop spans 12 amino acids. For the CDR3, the DNA is TGTGCCTGCACAGGGCGGGGGTACGAGCAGTACTTC. This codes for CACTGRGYEQYF.

This chain's CDR3 is CASSAGTGGYEQYF. CDR3 sequence (DNA): TGTGCCAGCAGCGCCGGGACAGGGGGCTACGAGCAGTACTTC. The chain recombines TRBV7-9 with TRBJ2-7; 11 nucleotides agree with TRBD1. Germline CDR1 and CDR2: SEHNR and FQNEAQ (reference sequence). The trim removed 5 bases at V and 3 bases at J, leaving 3 bases unmatched. This CDR3 is 14 amino acids long.

The chain carries TRBV4-3 and TRBJ1-2; D perhaps matches TRBD1 (5 bases). Germline V lookup: CDR1 LGHNA, CDR2 YSLEER. This CDR3 region has 17 residues. Deletions cut 0 bases from V and 2 bases from J, with 16 bases between. CDR3 sequence reads: CASSQEGPLGGNYGYTF. In nucleotides, the CDR3 is TGCGCCAGCAGCCAAGAAGGACCCTTGGGGGGAAACTATGGCTACACCTTC.

The V and J genes are TRBV7-2 and TRBJ2-5; D might be TRBD1 (5 bases). The CDR3 length is 14 residues. Germline V gene sequence: CDR1 SGHTA, CDR2 FQGNSA. V was cut by 1 base and J by 3 bases, with 9 bases left in between. CDR3 sequence (DNA): TGTGCCAGCAGCTTAGTGTCAGGGAAAGAGACCCAGTACTTC. It encodes CASSLVSGKETQYF.

The rearrangement uses TRBV7-2 and TRBJ1-5; D remains unclear. From germline, CDR1 is SGHTA and CDR2 FQGNSA. V lost 6 bases and J 0 bases, leaving 21 bases between the germline ends. This CDR3 is 18 amino acids long. Here the CDR3 reads CASRLSGLRDNSNQPQHF. The CDR3 bases are TGTGCCAGCAGACTATCAGGACTGAGAGACAATAGCAATCAGCCCCAGCATTTT.

This sequence joins TRBV2 and TRBJ1-4; 11 nucleotides align to TRBD1. The CDR3 consists of 14 residues. The V segment lost 5 bases and the J segment 7 bases; nucleotides outside the gene matches: 3. The germline gives CDR1 SNHLY, CDR2 FYNNEI. CDR3 protein: CASSWDRGVEKLFF. The CDR3 DNA reads TGTGCCAGCAGTTGGGACAGGGGGGTTGAAAAACTGTTTTTT. The variable domain in full, with the rest retrieved from reference TRBV2 and TRBJ1-4, is EPEVTQTPSHQVTQMGQEVILRCVPISNHLYFYWYRQILGQKVEFLVSFYNNEISEKSEIFDDQFSVERPDGSNFTLKIRSTKLEDSAMYFCASSWDRGVEKLFFGSGTQLSVL.

This chain uses TRBV6-1 with TRBJ1-5, with 9 nucleotides matching TRBD1. Germline lookup yields CDR1 MNHNS and CDR2 SASEGT. The CDR3 consists of 16 residues. J lost 6 bases, V lost 2 bases, and 8 bases had no gene match. CDR3 DNA sequence: TGTGCCAGCAGTGAAAGGGACAGGGTAGTAACTCAGCCCCAGCATTTT. Translated: CASSERDRVVTQPQHF.

This sequence joins TRBV30 and TRBJ2-1; possible D gene TRBD1, 5 bases. V lost 4 bases, J lost 7 bases, and 17 bases lay in between. CDR1 GTSNPN and CDR2 SVGIG come from the germline V gene (reference sequence). The CDR3 is 14 residues long. CDR3 bases: TGTGCCTGGATGCAGGGTTCTTATTATAATGAGCAGTTCTTC. Translation: CAWMQGSYYNEQFF.

This sequence joins TRBV6-1 and TRBJ1-2; 9 positions agree with TRBD1. Unmatched junction bases numbered 11, after V lost 10 bases and J lost 8 bases. This CDR3 has 13 amino acids. Germline CDR1 MNHNS, CDR2 SASEGT. The CDR3 DNA sequence: TGTGCCACGGAGGTAACAGGGGGCGCAGGCTACACCTTC. Translating gives CATEVTGGAGYTF.

The chain couples TRBV19 to TRBJ1-2; 8 positions match TRBD1. V was clipped by 4 bases and J by 4 bases; unmatched bases: 8. The germline V gene has CDR1 LNHDA and CDR2 SQIVND (reference sequence). The CDR3 spans 15 residues. This chain's CDR3 is CASSTTGQVLYGYTF. DNA for the CDR3: TGTGCCAGTAGTACCACGGGACAGGTCCTCTATGGCTACACCTTC.

This chain connects TRBV4-3 to TRBJ1-1; TRBD1 is a possible D gene (5 bases). Per the germline V gene, CDR1 is LGHNA and CDR2 is YSLEER. The ends were cut back, 0 bases at V and 0 bases at J, with 8 bases in the middle. This CDR3 has 15 residues. The CDR3 region is CASSQEGHLNTEAFF. In DNA, the CDR3 is TGCGCCAGCAGCCAAGAAGGACACCTGAACACTGAAGCTTTCTTT.

CDR3 nucleotides: TGTGCCAGCAGCCCCCGGGACAGATTAACCTCCGAAGCTTTCTTT. It is translated as CASSPRDRLTSEAFF. The rearrangement joins TRBV5-5 to TRBJ1-1, with 7 positions matching TRBD1. The ends lost 4 bases at V and 8 bases at J; junction bases unmatched: 14. Germline V gene data show CDR1 as SGHKS and CDR2 as YYEKEE (reference sequence). The CDR3 runs 15 residues. Together with reference TRBV5-5 and TRBJ1-1, the CDR3 gives the full variable domain: DAGVTQSPTHLIKTRGQQVTLRCSPISGHKSVSWYQQVLGQGPQFIFQYYEKEERGRGNFPDRFSARQFPNYSSELNVNALLLGDSALYLCASSPRDRLTSEAFFGQGTRLTVV.

This chain links TRBV9 with TRBJ2-2; 16 bases align to TRBD2. CDR1 and CDR2 (germline): SGDLS, YYNGEE. This CDR3 comprises 18 residues. With 2 bases clipped from V and 7 bases from J, the junction kept 8 bases outside the gene matches. The DNA for the CDR3 is TGTGCCAGCAGCGTCATAGGGACTAGCGGGGGGGCCCACGGGGAGCTGTTTTTT. Its protein is CASSVIGTSGGAHGELFF.

This chain uses TRBV14 with TRBJ2-3; D gene unclear. The CDR3 is made up of 13 amino acids. Between the trimmed V and J ends, which lost 0 bases and 4 bases, there was a span of 5 bases. Germline lookup yields CDR1 SGHDN and CDR2 FVKESK. In DNA form, the CDR3 reads TGTGCCAGCAGCCAAGATATCGCAGATACGCAGTATTTT. Protein product: CASSQDIADTQYF.

The chain joins TRBV2 to TRBJ2-7, with 9 bases that match TRBD1. Germline CDR1 SNHLY, CDR2 FYNNEI. This CDR3 region has 14 residues. V lost 6 bases to trimming and J lost 4 bases; unmatched junction nucleotides: 7. The CDR3 reads CASRDGQGFYEQYF. CDR3 nucleotides: TGTGCCAGCAGAGATGGACAGGGGTTTTACGAGCAGTACTTC.

The chain employs TRBV6-1 and TRBJ1-4; 7 bases agree with TRBD1. CDR1 is MNHNS, CDR2 SASEGT, per germline. The CDR3 spans 15 residues. With 4 bases clipped from V and 7 bases from J, the junction kept 9 bases outside the gene matches. For the CDR3, the DNA is TGTGCCAGCAGTGGACAGGGTTTGTTTGGTGAAAAACTGTTTTTT. It specifies CASSGQGLFGEKLFF.

The genes are TRBV29-1 and TRBJ1-2, with a possible D match to TRBD1 (6 bases). The germline CDR1 and CDR2 sequences are SQVTM and ANQGSEA. The CDR3 is made up of 10 amino acids. V lost 6 bases and J lost 12, with 14 bases in between. The CDR3 sequence: CSVAGQFHTF. The CDR3 coding sequence is TGCAGCGTGGCCGGACAGTTCCACACCTTC.

V gene TRBV19 combines with J gene TRBJ2-2; maybe TRBD2 (5 bases). V was cut by 3 bases and J by 7 bases, with 6 bases left in between. In germline, CDR1 is LNHDA, CDR2 SQIVND (reference sequence). The CDR3 sequence is 12 residues long. The CDR3 DNA follows: TGTGCCAGTAGTATGGAGGTCGGGGAGCTGTTTTTT. Translation gives CASSMEVGELFF.

The J gene is TRBJ2-5, the V gene TRBV6-5; a weak D match, TRBD2 (6 bases). CDR1 MNHEY and CDR2 SVGAGI come from the germline V gene. The CDR3 spans 13 residues. Trimming pared 7 bases from V and 6 bases from J, leaving 15 bases between. The CDR3 sequence: CASKTRNSQTQYF. The DNA for the CDR3 is TGTGCCAGCAAGACTAGAAATTCGCAGACCCAGTACTTC.

The chain combines TRBV25-1 with TRBJ2-2, with D hard to call. Trimming left V 6 bases short and J 5 bases short, with 7 bases between. CDR3 length: 12 amino acids. CDR1 is MGHDK, CDR2 SYGVNS, per germline. CDR3 DNA sequence: TGTGCCAGCAGGATGACAACCGGGGAGCTGTTTTTT. It codes for CASRMTTGELFF.

V and J are TRBV28 and TRBJ1-5; D not certain. The CDR3 totals 15 residues. Germline lookup yields CDR1 MDHEN and CDR2 SYDVKM. V lost 2 bases and J 1 base, leaving 9 bases between the germline ends. The CDR3 protein is CASSLGPISNQPQHF. The CDR3 region has the DNA TGTGCCAGCAGTTTAGGCCCGATAAGCAATCAGCCCCAGCATTTT.

The chain combines TRBV19 with TRBJ1-1; D uncertain. There are 12 residues in the CDR3. Germline CDR1 is LNHDA and CDR2 is SQIVND (reference sequence). Deletions cut 5 bases from V and 11 bases from J, with 15 bases between. DNA of the CDR3: TGTGCCAGTAGTCCCCCGGGGATCTCGGCTTTCTTT. This codes for CASSPPGISAFF.

This chain uses TRBV4-3 with TRBJ2-2; TRBD2 aligns across 9 bases. Germline assignment: CDR1 LGHNA and CDR2 YSLEER. The junction had 1 base not matched to a gene; V was cut back by 0 bases and J by 5 bases. The length of the CDR3 is 15 residues. The CDR3 coding sequence is TGCGCCAGCAGCCAAGATGCGGGGGGGACCGGGGAGCTGTTTTTT. Its translation is CASSQDAGGTGELFF.

The gene calls are TRBV2 and TRBJ2-1, with TRBD1 as a possible D gene (6 bases). CDR3 length equals 17 residues. The V end lost 5 bases, the J end lost 0 bases, and 17 bases lay between the germline ends. Germline V gene sequence: CDR1 SNHLY, CDR2 FYNNEI. The CDR3 DNA reads as TGTGCCAGCAGTAGGACTCAGGGACAAAGCTCCTACAATGAGCAGTTCTTC. Protein product: CASSRTQGQSSYNEQFF.

The V gene is TRBV19, the J gene TRBJ2-3; D is undetermined. CDR1 is LNHDA, CDR2 SQIVND, per germline (reference sequence). The CDR3 runs to 12 residues. V was trimmed by 5 bases and J by 4 bases, leaving 7 bases between them. In nucleotides, the CDR3 is TGTGCCAGTAGTCCAACAGCAGATACGCAGTATTTT. Amino acid sequence: CASSPTADTQYF.

The chain is built from TRBV27 and TRBJ2-2; D is possibly TRBD2 (7 bases). V shed 4 bases and J shed 3 bases, with 15 bases lying between them. Germline CDR1 reads MNHEY; CDR2 reads SMNVEV (reference sequence). This CDR3 spans 16 amino acids. The CDR3 region is CASSSGASGYTGELFF. In DNA, the CDR3 is TGTGCCAGCAGTTCGGGGGCTAGCGGTTACACCGGGGAGCTGTTTTTT.

The chain links TRBV5-1 to TRBJ1-3; TRBD1 aligns across 7 bases. Germline V gene data show CDR1 as SGHRS and CDR2 as YFSETQ. J gave up 0 bases and V 1 base, and 13 bases lay outside the gene matches. This CDR3 contains 19 residues. This CDR3 is CASSLLQGPQADSGNTIYF. The CDR3 DNA follows: TGCGCCAGCAGCTTGTTACAGGGGCCCCAGGCTGACTCTGGAAACACCATATATTTT. Using reference TRBV5-1 and TRBJ1-3 for the parts outside the CDR3, the full variable domain is KAGVTQTPRYLIKTRGQQVTLSCSPISGHRSVSWYQQTPGQGLQFLFEYFSETQRNKGNFPGRFSGRQFSNSRSEMNVSTLELGDSALYLCASSLLQGPQADSGNTIYFGEGSWLTVV.